The clone carrying this TCR beta chain was recorded many times. Its antigen remains unknown. CDR3 length: 12 residues. V was cut by 3 bases and J by 5 bases, with 11 bases left in between. CDR1 is DFQATT and CDR2 is SNEGSKA in the germline V gene (reference sequence). The data derive from a study of Graves' ophthalmopathy and Graves' hyperthyroidism. General study results and limits: In separating ophthalmopathy from stable hyperthyroidism, a 13-signature model achieved nearly 90% sensitivity and around 80% specificity.

No donor had other autoimmune disease, uncontrolled infection, pregnancy or lactation. PBMCs had their origin in fresh peripheral blood (around 10 ml). RNA transcripts provided the template for amplifying TCR beta CDR3 regions. HTBI-primed RT-PCR formed the first round, and a multiplex PCR formed the second. Via MiXCR, TCRdb re-called the multiplex PCR reads, giving one row per CDR3 protein. The sample has hundreds of thousands of distinct CDR3 sequences, around a fifth seen once. The specimen was peripheral blood. The TCR sequence derives from a woman younger than 30 with stable Graves' hyperthyroidism. Some clones in this sample may be carry-over from other donors' samples. This rearrangement joins TRBV20-1 to TRBJ2-7; D possibly corresponds to TRBD2 (5 bases). The CDR3 DNA reads TGCAGTGCTAGTGCTAGCACGGACGAGCAGTACTTC. This translates into CSASASTDEQYF.